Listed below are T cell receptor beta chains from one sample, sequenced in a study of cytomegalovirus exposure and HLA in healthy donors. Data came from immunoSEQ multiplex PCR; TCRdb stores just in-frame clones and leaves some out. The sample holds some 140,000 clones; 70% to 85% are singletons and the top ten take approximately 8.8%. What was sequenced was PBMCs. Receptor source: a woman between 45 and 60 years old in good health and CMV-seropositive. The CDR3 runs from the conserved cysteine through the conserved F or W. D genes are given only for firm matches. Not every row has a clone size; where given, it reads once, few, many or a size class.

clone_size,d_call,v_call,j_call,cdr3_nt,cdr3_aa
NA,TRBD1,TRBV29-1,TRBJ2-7,TGCAGCGTTGAAGATCCGGGGACAGGGTACTACGAGCAGTACTTC,CSVEDPGTGYYEQYF
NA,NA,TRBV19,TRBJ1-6,TGTGCCAGTAGTACTCGGTACACGGGCGGGTCCTATAATTCACCCCTCCACTTT,CASSTRYTGGSYNSPLHF
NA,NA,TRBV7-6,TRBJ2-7,TGTGCCAGCAGCTTAGCGCCCCGGTCCCCCGAGCAGTACTTC,CASSLAPRSPEQYF
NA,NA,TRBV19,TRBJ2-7,TGTGCCAGTATAGGGCTAGCCGGCGAGGAGGCGCACTTC,CASIGLAGEEAHF
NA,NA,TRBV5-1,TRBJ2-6,TGCGCCAGCAATGGAGGGAGCGGGGCCAACGTCCTGACTTTC,CASNGGSGANVLTF
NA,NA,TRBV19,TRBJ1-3,TGTGCCACCCAAGGGAGCTCTGGAAACACCATATATTTT,CATQGSSGNTIYF
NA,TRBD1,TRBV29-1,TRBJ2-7,TGCAGCGTTGAAGTGACAGGGTCGGTCGAGCAGTACTTC,CSVEVTGSVEQYF
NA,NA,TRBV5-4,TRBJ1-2,TGTGCCAGCAACCCCGGGAGGGGCAGGGCCCACACCTTC,CASNPGRGRAHTF
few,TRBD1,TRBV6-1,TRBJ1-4,TGTGCCAGCAGTTTCCGACAGGGCTGGGAAAAACTGTTTTTT,CASSFRQGWEKLFF
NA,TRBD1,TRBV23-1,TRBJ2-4,TGCGCCAGCAGTCCCTCGACAGGGCCCGTAAACATTCAGTACTTC,CASSPSTGPVNIQYF
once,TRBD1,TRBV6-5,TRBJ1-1,TGTGCCAGCAGTTCACTACCCCGACAGGGGACGGCTGAAGCTTTCTTT,CASSSLPRQGTAEAFF
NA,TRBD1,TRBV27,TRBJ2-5,TGTGCCAGCAGTTTTCTCGACGGACAGGGAGCAGAGACCCAGTACTTC,CASSFLDGQGAETQYF
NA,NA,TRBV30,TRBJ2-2,TGTGCCTGGAGTGTACTCTACACCGGGGAGCTGTTTTTT,CAWSVLYTGELFF
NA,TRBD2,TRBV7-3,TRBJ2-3,TGTGCCAGCAGCTTACTTGGCGGGGGGGGTATGAGGAACACAGATACGCAGTATTTT,CASSLLGGGGMRNTDTQYF
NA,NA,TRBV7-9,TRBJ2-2,TGTGCCACCACTGACACGAACACCGGGGAGCTGTTTTTT,CATTDTNTGELFF
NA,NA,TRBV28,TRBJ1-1,TGTGCCAGCAGTCTCCCGAGCGCGGGGAGGCAGGAAGCTTTCTTT,CASSLPSAGRQEAFF
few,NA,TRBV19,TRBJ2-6,TGTGCCAGTAGTATATGGGTGGGGGCGTACTCTGGGGCCAACGTCCTGACTTTC,CASSIWVGAYSGANVLTF
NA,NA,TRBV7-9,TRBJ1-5,TGTGCCAGCAGCTCATCTCGGGGGGTTCAGCCCCAGCATTTT,CASSSSRGVQPQHF
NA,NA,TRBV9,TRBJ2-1,TGTGCCAGCAGCGTAGGGGCCGGGAGTGAGCAGTTCTTC,CASSVGAGSEQFF
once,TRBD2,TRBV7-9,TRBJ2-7,TGTGCCAGCAGCGCAAGCGGGGGGCGTTACTCCTACGAGCAGTACTTC,CASSASGGRYSYEQYF
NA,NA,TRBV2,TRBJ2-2,TGTGCCAGCACTATCTCCGGGGAGCTGTTTTTT,CASTISGELFF
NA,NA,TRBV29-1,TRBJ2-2,TGCGGCAACAGGGTCACCGGGGAGCTGTTTTTT,CGNRVTGELFF
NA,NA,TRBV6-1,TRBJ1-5,TGTGCCATCCTCTATCAGCCCCAGCATTTT,CAILYQPQHF
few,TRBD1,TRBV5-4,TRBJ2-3,TGTGCCAGCCGTAGGACAGGGGGCTACGACACAGATACGCAGTATTTT,CASRRTGGYDTDTQYF
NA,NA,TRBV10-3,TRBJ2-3,TGTGCCATCAGTCGACAGGATACAGATACGCAGTATTTT,CAISRQDTDTQYF
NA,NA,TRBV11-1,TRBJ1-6,TGTGCCAGCAGCTTGTACAGGGACCATTCACCCCTCCACTTT,CASSLYRDHSPLHF
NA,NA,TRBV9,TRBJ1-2,TGTGCCAGCAGCCCCCATTCGCAGGGTGATACCTATGGCTACACCTTC,CASSPHSQGDTYGYTF
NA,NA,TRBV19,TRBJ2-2,TGTGCCAGTAGTTCCTCCGGTTCGGGGACCGGGGAGCTGTTTTTT,CASSSSGSGTGELFF
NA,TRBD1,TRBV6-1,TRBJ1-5,TGTGCCAGCAGTGAATATCGGACAGGGGGCATTCAGCCCCAGCATTTT,CASSEYRTGGIQPQHF
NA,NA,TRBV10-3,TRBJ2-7,TGTGCCATCGGGCCCGCTGTGGGCGAGCAGTACTTC,CAIGPAVGEQYF
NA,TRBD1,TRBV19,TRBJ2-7,TGTGCCAGTCGGGGACAGTCAAGCTCCTACGAGCAGTACTTC,CASRGQSSSYEQYF
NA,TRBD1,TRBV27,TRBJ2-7,TGTGCCAGCGGACAGGGGGCTCTATACGAGCAGTACTTC,CASGQGALYEQYF
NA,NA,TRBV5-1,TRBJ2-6,TGCGCCAGCAGCTTGGGGGCCGGGGCTGGGGCCAACGTCCTGACTTTC,CASSLGAGAGANVLTF
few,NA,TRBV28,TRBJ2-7,TGTGCCAGCAAATCACCCGCGGCGCAGTACTTC,CASKSPAAQYF
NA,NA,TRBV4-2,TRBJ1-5,TGTGCCAGCAGCCAAGACCGGGTGACCGGGCAGCCCCAGCATTTT,CASSQDRVTGQPQHF
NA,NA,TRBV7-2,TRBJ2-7,TGTGCCAGCAGATCGGACATAAGCTCCTACGAGCAGTACTTC,CASRSDISSYEQYF
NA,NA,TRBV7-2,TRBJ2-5,TGTGCCAGCAGCTTAGCGACGACACAAGAGACCCAGTACTTC,CASSLATTQETQYF
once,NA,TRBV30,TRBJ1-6,TGTGCCTGGAGTGTTGACAGCTCCTATAATTCACCCCTCCACTTT,CAWSVDSSYNSPLHF
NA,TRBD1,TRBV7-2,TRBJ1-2,TGTGCCAGCAGCCCTACCGCGGGGACAGGGCTTGGCTACACCTTC,CASSPTAGTGLGYTF
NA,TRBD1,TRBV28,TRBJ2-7,TGTGCCAGCAGGCGAACAGGGGGCTACTACGAGCAGTACTTC,CASRRTGGYYEQYF
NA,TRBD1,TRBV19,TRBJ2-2,TGTGCCAGTAGCCATGACAGGGGAAGTACCGGGGAGCTGTTTTTT,CASSHDRGSTGELFF
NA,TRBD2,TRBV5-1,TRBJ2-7,TGCGCCAGCAGCCTGGGACTAGCGGGGTCGGGTACCTACGAGCAGTACTTC,CASSLGLAGSGTYEQYF
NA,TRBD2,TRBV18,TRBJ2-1,TGTGCCAGCTCACCGGCGGGGGACTCCTACAATGAGCAGTTCTTC,CASSPAGDSYNEQFF
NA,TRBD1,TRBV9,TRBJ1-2,TGTGCCAGCAGCGTAGCCCCGGACAGGGAGGATGGCTACACCTTC,CASSVAPDREDGYTF
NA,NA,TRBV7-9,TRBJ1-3,TGTGCAGGCGGGGGGAACGGAAACACCATATATTTT,CAGGGNGNTIYF
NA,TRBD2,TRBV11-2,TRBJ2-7,TGTGCCAGCAGCTATCCGGGAGGTCCCTACGAGCAGTACTTC,CASSYPGGPYEQYF
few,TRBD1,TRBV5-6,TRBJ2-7,TGTGCCAGCAGCTTGGAAGGTTGGCAGGGGGTTAACGAGCAGTACTTC,CASSLEGWQGVNEQYF
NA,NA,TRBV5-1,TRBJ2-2,TGCGCCAGCAGCTGGGAGGACTTCAGGAGGGAGCTGTTTTTT,CASSWEDFRRELFF